A single sample gave rise to the 9 T cell receptor beta chains below, sequenced in a study of cytotoxic CD8 clonotypes in ibrutinib-treated CLL. Libraries were prepared by immunoSEQ multiplex PCR; TCRdb keeps only in-frame clonotypes and omits some of them. This sample has 150,000 to 250,000 clones, with approximately 68% found just once. The sequenced sample was PBMCs, obtained after 24 months of ibrutinib treatment. The source is a human donor with chronic lymphocytic leukemia.

The chain recombines TRBV7-8 with TRBJ1-2; D call uncertain. V lost 0 bases, J lost 4 bases, and 6 bases lay in between. From germline, CDR1 is SGHVS and CDR2 FQNEAQ. CDR3 length: 13 residues. The CDR3, as DNA: TGTGCCAGCAGCTTAGCGTCAAGCTATGGCTACACCTTC. Encoded protein: CASSLASSYGYTF. Supplemented by reference TRBV7-8 and TRBJ1-2, the full variable domain reads GAGVSQSPRYKVAKRGQDVALRCDPISGHVSLFWYQQALGQGPEFLTYFQNEAQLDKSGLPSDRFFAERPEGSVSTLKIQRTQQEDSAVYLCASSLASSYGYTFGSGTRLTVV.

The J gene is TRBJ2-2, the V gene TRBV27; the D gene could be TRBD1 or TRBD2 (6 bases each). The ends were cut back, 2 bases at V and 6 bases at J, with 22 bases in the middle. The CDR3 runs 18 residues. Germline CDR1 and CDR2: MNHEY and SMNVEV (reference sequence). The CDR3 nucleotides are TGTGCCAGCAGTTTAGACATCCGGGGGCACTCGCTATCCGGGGAGCTGTTTTTT. Protein: CASSLDIRGHSLSGELFF.

This CDR3 is CASSLMTSGSTDTQYF. The CDR3 DNA sequence: TGTGCCAGCAGCCTAATGACTAGCGGGAGCACAGATACGCAGTATTTT. The chain recombines TRBV5-6 with TRBJ2-3; 10 bases agree with TRBD2. Germline loops: CDR1 SGHDT, CDR2 YYEEEE. CDR3 length equals 16 residues. V gave up 4 bases and J gave up 0 bases; unmatched junction bases: 5.

This chain uses TRBV7-8 with TRBJ2-5; D is unresolved. The CDR3 has 14 residues. Germline CDR1 and CDR2: SGHVS and FQNEAQ. Trimming left V 5 bases short and J 3 bases short, with 13 bases between. CDR3 DNA sequence: TGTGCCAGCAGCGAAGAAACAGCGAAAGAGACCCAGTACTTC. Its translation is CASSEETAKETQYF.

This clone was seen only once. This rearrangement joins TRBV6-5 to TRBJ2-5; 11 bases fit TRBD1. This CDR3 contains 14 residues. V trimming: 6 bases; J trimming: 5 bases; junction bases outside the gene matches: 5. Germline values: CDR1 MNHEY, CDR2 SVGAGI. DNA of the CDR3: TGTGCCAGCAGCCGGACAGGGGGCGCGGAGACCCAGTACTTC. Its translation is CASSRTGGAETQYF.

This chain links TRBV14 with TRBJ2-1; D gene ambiguous. The V gene lost 2 bases and the J gene lost 8 bases, with 13 bases spanning the gap. The CDR3 is made up of 14 amino acids. Germline CDR1 SGHDN, CDR2 FVKESK. CDR3 in DNA: TGTGCCAGCAGCCAAAGATCACCCCGGCATGAGCAGTTCTTC. It encodes CASSQRSPRHEQFF.

This chain joins TRBV5-4 and TRBJ2-7, with D possibly matching TRBD1 (5 bases). The CDR3 has 12 amino acids. Looked up from germline, CDR1 is SGHNT and CDR2 is YYREEE (reference sequence). Between the trimmed V and J ends, which lost 1 base and 3 bases, there was a span of 5 bases. As DNA, the CDR3 is TGTGCCAGCAGCTTGCAGGGCTACGAGCAGTACTTC. It specifies CASSLQGYEQYF. The full variable domain, in which reference TRBV5-4 and TRBJ2-7 provide the parts outside the CDR3, is ETGVTQSPTHLIKTRGQQVTLRCSSQSGHNTVSWYQQALGQGPQFIFQYYREEENGRGNFPPRFSGLQFPNYSSELNVNALELDDSALYLCASSLQGYEQYFGPGTRLTVT.

The chain combines TRBV29-1 with TRBJ2-2; D is unresolved. CDR1 and CDR2 from the germline V gene are SQVTM and ANQGSEA. This CDR3 contains 13 residues. V was shortened by 7 bases and J by 0 bases, with 9 bases between the two germline ends. The CDR3 sequence is CSADKANTGELFF. Written as DNA, the CDR3 is TGCAGCGCTGACAAAGCGAACACCGGGGAGCTGTTTTTT.

This clone has just a few counts. V usage is TRBV10-1 and J usage is TRBJ2-7; 7 nucleotides line up with TRBD2. Trimming took 8 bases from V and 4 from J; bases not matched to a gene: 17. The CDR3 has 16 amino acids. Germline-derived CDR1 and CDR2 are WNHNN and SYGVQD (reference sequence). This CDR3 reads CASDPIWGRAGYEQYF. DNA of the CDR3: TGCGCCAGCGATCCCATTTGGGGGAGGGCCGGGTACGAGCAGTACTTC.